One T cell receptor (beta chain) is described in this entry. In the PCR, 60 Vbeta and 13 Jbeta primers were used. Sequencing used immunoSEQ multiplex PCR; TCRdb keeps in-frame clones, though not all of them. The sample holds about 89,000 clones, around 74% seen once. These data are taken from a study of cytomegalovirus exposure and HLA in healthy donors. The CDR3 length is 13 residues. The ends were cut back, 4 bases at V and 7 bases at J, with 14 bases in the middle. Germline loops: CDR1 GTSNPN, CDR2 SVGIG (reference sequence). The clonotype originates from a man younger than 40 in good health and CMV-seropositive. This rearrangement joins TRBV30 to TRBJ1-5; D is possibly TRBD1 (6 bases). The sample consisted of PBMCs. The CDR3: CAWNLGGGQPQHF. CDR3 coding DNA: TGTGCCTGGAATTTAGGGGGGGGCCAGCCCCAGCATTTT.